The rows below give T cell receptor beta chains drawn from one sample of a study of identical twins. Via MiXCR, TCRdb re-called the 5' RACE reads, giving one row per CDR3 protein. The sample includes more than 1.5 million distinct CDR3 sequences, about 32% of them seen just once. Sequencing was carried out using cord blood. The origin of the receptors is a newborn girl in good health. CDR3s leave out the opening cysteine and the closing phenylalanine or tryptophan. Each record gives: J gene, V gene, CDR3 protein.

J: TRBJ1-1; V: TRBV6-6; CDR3: ASSYKYSPLEAF
J: TRBJ1-6; V: TRBV2; CDR3: ASSGEGGNSPLH
J: TRBJ2-3; V: TRBV6-6; CDR3: ASTSRLFSGTDTQY
J: TRBJ2-3; V: TRBV20-1; CDR3: SARRRGRGNPDTQY
J: TRBJ2-3; V: TRBV11-2; CDR3: ASSLNLAGGRVGDTQY
J: TRBJ2-7; V: TRBV11-2; CDR3: ASRISRGSYEQY
J: TRBJ1-1; V: TRBV6-1; CDR3: ASSRGGVTEAF
J: TRBJ1-2; V: TRBV20-1; CDR3: SAREGLLYGYT
J: TRBJ2-3; V: TRBV28; CDR3: ASSLLAGITSTDTQY
J: TRBJ2-3; V: TRBV10-2; CDR3: ASSRRKSTDTQY
J: TRBJ2-7; V: TRBV24-1; CDR3: ATSDFWGEQY
J: TRBJ2-7; V: TRBV4-1; CDR3: ASSPNYSPYEQY
J: TRBJ1-2; V: TRBV20-1; CDR3: SARDGRGYT
J: TRBJ2-4; V: TRBV20-1; CDR3: SGRIGVDQNIQY
J: TRBJ2-1; V: TRBV9; CDR3: ASSVRGLDYNEQF
J: TRBJ2-1; V: TRBV19; CDR3: ASSQGDYSEQF
J: TRBJ2-1; V: TRBV6-1; CDR3: ASSEAAGAYNEQF
J: TRBJ1-2; V: TRBV3-1; CDR3: ASSLRQGAYYGYT